A selection of T cell receptor beta chains follows, all from one sample in a study of blood T cell repertoires in COVID-19. Profiling relied on immunoSEQ multiplex PCR, and the TCRdb table lists in-frame clones only, not all of them. The sample includes 100,000 to 120,000 clones, nearly 90% of them seen just once. Sequencing was performed on peripheral blood. The receptors here all came from a human donor in a cohort sampled during active COVID-19. The CDR3 runs from the conserved cysteine through the conserved F or W. The size field is filled for only some rows; it gives once, few, many or a size class.

v_call,clone_size,j_call,cdr3_aa
TRBV5-5,.,TRBJ2-5,CASSLGGTGGETQYF
TRBV29-1,.,TRBJ2-7,CSVGQSSYEQYF
TRBV2,.,TRBJ2-2,CASSRSGTGHTGELFF
TRBV7-8,once,TRBJ2-1,CASSPEPRDRINEQFF
TRBV5-1,.,TRBJ1-1,CASSLVAGATNTEAFF
TRBV19,.,TRBJ2-7,CASRRTVTSYEQYF
TRBV10-1,.,TRBJ2-1,CASSGGDPWAEQFF
TRBV19,.,TRBJ1-2,CASSMVGQYGYTF
TRBV6-5,.,TRBJ2-7,CATAASGPYEQYF
TRBV20-1,.,TRBJ2-5,CSASAGLAGVETQYF
TRBV6-5,.,TRBJ2-1,CASSYQGQGLDEQFF
TRBV10-3,once,TRBJ2-7,CAISEPGGAEQYF
TRBV7-9,once,TRBJ2-1,CASSPPGLAGGPHEQFF
TRBV5-1,.,TRBJ1-2,CASSLAGQGNYGYTF
TRBV6-2/TRBV6-3,.,TRBJ2-1,CASSDSRTGLINEQFF
TRBV2,once,TRBJ2-1,CASSELSYNEQFF
TRBV6-2/TRBV6-3,.,TRBJ1-5,CASSYERAGALYSNQPQHF
TRBV6-1,.,TRBJ2-7,CASSESGLDEQYF
TRBV10-3,.,TRBJ2-7,CAISESRDNPREQYF
TRBV29-1,.,TRBJ2-3,CSGFVRDSTDTQYF
TRBV7-9,.,TRBJ1-1,CASSLSGQHMNTEAFF
TRBV2,once,TRBJ2-2,CASSGDTGELFF
TRBV28,.,TRBJ2-7,CASSLRGLGNYEQYF
TRBV5-5,.,TRBJ1-4,CASSLGPGRNEKLFF
TRBV2,few,TRBJ1-5,CASSERRWPQHF
TRBV7-2,.,TRBJ2-5,CASSFVQGETQYF
TRBV5-6,.,TRBJ2-1,CASSINRVPFF
TRBV6-5,.,TRBJ1-5,CASNIADAQHF
TRBV6-2/TRBV6-3,few,TRBJ1-5,CASSALRVNQPQHF
TRBV2,.,TRBJ1-1,CARLGHLNTEAFF
TRBV15,.,TRBJ2-7,CATSPERGGVNYF
TRBV19,once,TRBJ2-1,CASRPLRGGSYNEQFF
TRBV11-1,.,TRBJ2-1,CASSFPRSGEQFF
TRBV6-5,.,TRBJ2-1,CASSYAGTVYNEQFF
TRBV11-2,.,TRBJ2-3,CASSSAPTADTQYF
TRBV11-2,.,TRBJ1-1,CASSFSTGLNTEAFF
TRBV7-2,.,TRBJ2-1,CASSYYGTSSNEQFF
TRBV25-1,.,TRBJ1-1,CASSDSLGGGDTEAFF
TRBV19,.,TRBJ2-6,CASRDGPSGANVLTF
TRBV5-6,.,TRBJ1-4,CASSTNPGATNEKLFF